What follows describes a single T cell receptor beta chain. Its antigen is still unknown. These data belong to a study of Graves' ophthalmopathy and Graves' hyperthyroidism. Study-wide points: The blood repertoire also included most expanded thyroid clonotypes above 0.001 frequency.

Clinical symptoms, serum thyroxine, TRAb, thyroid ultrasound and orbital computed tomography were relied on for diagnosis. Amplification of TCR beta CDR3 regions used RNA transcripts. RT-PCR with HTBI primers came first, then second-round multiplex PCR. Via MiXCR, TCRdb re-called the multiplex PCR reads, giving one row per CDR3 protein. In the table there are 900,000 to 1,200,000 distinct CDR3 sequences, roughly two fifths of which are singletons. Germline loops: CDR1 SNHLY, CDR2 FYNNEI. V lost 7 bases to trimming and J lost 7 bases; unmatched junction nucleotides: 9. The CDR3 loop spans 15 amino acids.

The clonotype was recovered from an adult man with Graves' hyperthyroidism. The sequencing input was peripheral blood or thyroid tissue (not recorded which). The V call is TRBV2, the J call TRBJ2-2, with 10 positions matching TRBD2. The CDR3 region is CASKAGGPTFGELFF. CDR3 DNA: TGTGCCAGCAAAGCGGGAGGGCCGACTTTCGGGGAGCTGTTTTTT. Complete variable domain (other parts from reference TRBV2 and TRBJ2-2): EPEVTQTPSHQVTQMGQEVILRCVPISNHLYFYWYRQILGQKVEFLVSFYNNEISEKSEIFDDQFSVERPDGSNFTLKIRSTKLEDSAMYFCASKAGGPTFGELFFGEGSRLTVL.